This passage covers 21 T cell receptor beta chains from one sample sequenced in a study of cytomegalovirus exposure and HLA in healthy donors. The PCR had 60 Vbeta and 13 Jbeta primers. Assay used: immunoSEQ multiplex PCR; TCRdb lists only in-frame clones, some missing. The repertoire has about 150,000 clones, over 75% of them found once; the top ten carry about 5%. Sequencing was carried out using PBMCs. These receptors all stem from a man aged 25 to 40 in good health and CMV-seropositive.

The rearrangement uses TRBV30 and TRBJ1-1; a possible D gene is TRBD1 (5 bases). Between the trimmed V and J ends, which lost 5 bases and 1 base, there was a span of 14 bases. This CDR3 comprises 14 residues. Germline loops: CDR1 GTSNPN, CDR2 SVGIG (reference sequence). The CDR3 nucleotides read TGTGCCTGGGCGCGACAGTCAGGGAACACTGAAGCTTTCTTT. Translating gives CAWARQSGNTEAFF.

The V gene is TRBV28, the J gene TRBJ2-2; the match to TRBD2 covers 9 bases. Trimming took 1 base from V and 1 from J; bases not matched to a gene: 16. CDR1 and CDR2 from the germline V gene are MDHEN and SYDVKM. The CDR3 sequence is 21 residues long. CDR3 loop: CASSLLGGRAWGLRNTGELFF. In DNA form, the CDR3 reads TGTGCCAGCAGTTTATTGGGCGGGAGGGCCTGGGGACTTCGGAACACCGGGGAGCTGTTTTTT.

The chain uses TRBV7-9 and TRBJ1-5; D may be TRBD1 (6 bases). The V and J ends lost 1 base and 0 bases respectively, with 10 bases between them. The length of the CDR3 is 16 residues. Germline values: CDR1 SEHNR, CDR2 FQNEAQ (reference sequence). CDR3 coding DNA: TGTGCCAGCAGCTTAGTACAGGGAAATAGCAATCAGCCCCAGCATTTT. Amino acid sequence: CASSLVQGNSNQPQHF.

V and J are TRBV5-1 and TRBJ2-1; possibly TRBD2 for D (7 bases). The CDR3 length is 15 residues. CDR1 SGHRS and CDR2 YFSETQ come from the germline V gene. V was clipped by 5 bases and J by 0 bases, with 12 bases between them. In DNA form, the CDR3 reads TGCGCCAGCAGAGAGGCGGGGGCCTCCTACAATGAGCAGTTCTTC. It codes for CASREAGASYNEQFF.

V gene TRBV28 combines with J gene TRBJ2-7, with 10 nucleotides matching TRBD1. Germline lookup yields CDR1 MDHEN and CDR2 SYDVKM. The V gene end was trimmed by 6 bases and the J gene end by 5 bases; junction bases not matched to a gene: 4. CDR3 size: 13 residues. The CDR3 DNA follows: TGTGCCAGCAGCGAGACAGGGGGCCACGAGCAGTACTTC. As protein: CASSETGGHEQYF.

This chain connects TRBV7-9 to TRBJ2-1; a possible D gene is TRBD2 (7 bases). Germline V gene sequence: CDR1 SEHNR, CDR2 FQNEAQ (reference sequence). CDR3 size: 16 residues. Trimming took 5 bases from V and 7 from J, leaving 21 bases between them. The CDR3 is CASSPGGEGVPNEQFF. The CDR3 nucleotides read TGTGCCAGCAGCCCAGGAGGGGAGGGGGTTCCAAATGAGCAGTTCTTC.

This clone has just one count. Distinct nucleotide sequences in the sample also encode this CDR3. The chain couples TRBV5-1 to TRBJ1-5; D ambiguous. The CDR3 loop spans 14 amino acids. Germline-derived CDR1 and CDR2 are SGHRS and YFSETQ. Trimming cost V 1 base and J 0 bases, with 5 bases left between them. CDR3 protein: CASSLTGSNQPQHF. CDR3 DNA sequence: TGCGCCAGCAGCTTGACCGGTAGCAATCAGCCCCAGCATTTT.

V is TRBV28 and J is TRBJ2-1, with D unclear. Germline loops: CDR1 MDHEN, CDR2 SYDVKM. The CDR3 is 14 residues long. V was pared by 3 bases and J by 0 bases, with 6 bases between. This CDR3 reads CASSFERSYNEQFF. The CDR3 coding sequence is TGTGCCAGCAGTTTTGAGCGCTCCTACAATGAGCAGTTCTTC.

This clone appeared a few times. V is TRBV4-1 and J is TRBJ2-5, with D possibly matching TRBD2 (5 bases). V lost 1 base to trimming and J lost 4 bases, with 7 bases between them. CDR1 is MGHRA, CDR2 YSYEKL, per germline. This CDR3 region has 13 residues. The CDR3 loop is CASSQARGETQYF. CDR3 coding DNA: TGCGCCAGCAGCCAAGCACGGGGAGAGACCCAGTACTTC.

The rearrangement links TRBV5-1 to TRBJ2-7, with 9 bases fitting TRBD1. V gave up 4 bases and J gave up 0 bases; unmatched junction bases: 5. Germline-derived CDR1 and CDR2 are SGHRS and YFSETQ. CDR3 size: 15 residues. CDR3 region: CASSNRDRDSYEQYF. In nucleotides, the CDR3 is TGCGCCAGCAGCAACCGGGACAGGGACTCCTACGAGCAGTACTTC.

The chain uses TRBV19 and TRBJ2-1, with 7 positions matching TRBD1. The CDR3 sequence is 14 residues long. J gave up 5 bases and V 6 bases, and 7 bases lay outside the gene matches. The germline V gene encodes CDR1 LNHDA and CDR2 SQIVND (reference sequence). The CDR3 DNA sequence: TGTGCCAGTAGGGCAGGGGGAATAGACAATGAGCAGTTCTTC. It yields the protein CASRAGGIDNEQFF.

The chain has TRBV2 and TRBJ2-2, with 12 bases lining up with TRBD2. Per the germline V gene, CDR1 is SNHLY and CDR2 is FYNNEI. Trimming took 6 bases from V and 5 from J; bases not matched to a gene: 7. The CDR3 is made up of 16 amino acids. The CDR3 loop reads CASSMTGLAGTGELFF. In DNA, the CDR3 is TGTGCCAGCAGCATGACGGGACTAGCGGGTACCGGGGAGCTGTTTTTT.

The chain carries TRBV25-1 and TRBJ2-5; TRBD1 is a possible D gene (6 bases). V was cut by 3 bases and J by 4 bases, with 18 bases left in between. From germline, CDR1 is MGHDK and CDR2 SYGVNS. The CDR3 sequence is 16 residues long. The CDR3 reads CASSEGPEGRGETQYF. The CDR3 nucleotides are TGTGCCAGCAGTGAGGGCCCCGAGGGCAGGGGAGAGACCCAGTACTTC.

V gene TRBV6-1 combines with J gene TRBJ1-1; D call uncertain. Germline V gene sequence: CDR1 MNHNS, CDR2 SASEGT. Deletions cut 0 bases from V and 1 base from J, with 6 bases between. The CDR3 contains 14 residues. The CDR3 here is CASSEAPRNTEAFF. The CDR3 DNA reads TGTGCCAGCAGTGAAGCCCCCAGGAACACTGAAGCTTTCTTT.

The chain combines TRBV4-3 with TRBJ1-2; possibly TRBD1 for D (5 bases). From germline, CDR1 is LGHNA and CDR2 YSLEER. Trimming took 1 base from V and 8 from J, leaving 20 bases between them. The CDR3 totals 16 residues. In DNA, the CDR3 is TGCGCCAGCAGCCAAGCGAAGGGGAAGGGGCAGCTCGGCTACACCTTC. Protein product: CASSQAKGKGQLGYTF.

The chain has TRBV6-6 and TRBJ2-3; D is perhaps TRBD1 (5 bases). This CDR3 region has 13 residues. Looked up from germline, CDR1 is MNHNY and CDR2 is SVGAGI (reference sequence). V dropped 6 bases and J dropped 2 bases, with 9 bases sitting between them. CDR3 in amino acids: CASSRQNTDTQYF. The CDR3 bases are TGTGCCAGCAGCCGACAGAACACAGATACGCAGTATTTT.

The chain employs TRBV6-1 and TRBJ2-3; D is perhaps TRBD2 (6 bases). This CDR3 comprises 18 residues. Germline values: CDR1 MNHNS, CDR2 SASEGT. V was shortened by 3 bases and J by 0 bases, with 19 bases between the two germline ends. The CDR3: CASSDRHVRGTSTDTQYF. In DNA form, the CDR3 reads TGTGCCAGCAGTGATAGGCACGTACGGGGGACTAGCACAGATACGCAGTATTTT.

The chain recombines TRBV7-9 with TRBJ2-2; D is possibly TRBD1 (6 bases). CDR3 length: 14 amino acids. Trimming shortened V by 5 bases and J by 8 bases, and 15 bases separated the two germline ends. Germline loops: CDR1 SEHNR, CDR2 FQNEAQ (reference sequence). CDR3 sequence reads: CASSHPDRPGELFF. Here the CDR3 DNA reads TGTGCCAGCAGCCACCCGGACAGACCAGGGGAGCTGTTTTTT.

The chain links TRBV5-1 to TRBJ2-1, with D maybe TRBD1 (5 bases). This CDR3 spans 15 amino acids. Deletions cut 6 bases from V and 0 bases from J, with 13 bases between. Germline CDR1 reads SGHRS; CDR2 reads YFSETQ. The CDR3 DNA reads as TGCGCCAGCACTAGGGGCAGCAGCTCCTACAATGAGCAGTTCTTC. Translated: CASTRGSSSYNEQFF. The complete variable domain, with remaining parts taken from reference TRBV5-1 and TRBJ2-1, reads KAGVTQTPRYLIKTRGQQVTLSCSPISGHRSVSWYQQTPGQGLQFLFEYFSETQRNKGNFPGRFSGRQFSNSRSEMNVSTLELGDSALYLCASTRGSSSYNEQFFGPGTRLTVL.

This clone appeared a few times. The chain combines TRBV5-1 with TRBJ1-2; D remains ambiguous. Trimming took off 0 bases at V and 0 bases at J, with 9 bases between the two ends. The CDR3 loop spans 15 amino acids. Germline V CDR1 and CDR2: SGHRS, YFSETQ. CDR3 sequence (DNA): TGCGCCAGCAGCTTGGACAGCCGTACTAACTATGGCTACACCTTC. This translates into CASSLDSRTNYGYTF.

The chain couples TRBV19 to TRBJ1-1; no clear D gene. Trimming removed 7 bases at V and 1 base at J, with 10 bases between. Germline assignment: CDR1 LNHDA and CDR2 SQIVND (reference sequence). The CDR3 extends over 13 amino acids. As DNA, the CDR3 is TGTGCCAGTAAGAGGGTTGGGAACACTGAAGCTTTCTTT. Its translation is CASKRVGNTEAFF.